What follows are 31 T cell receptor beta chains derived from one specimen sequenced in a study of T cell changes during pregnancy in multiple sclerosis. Profiled with immunoSEQ multiplex PCR; TCRdb holds only in-frame clones, not every one. The data contain about 85,000 clones, 80% to 95% of them singletons. The input for sequencing was peripheral blood, taken in the first trimester of pregnancy. The source of these receptors is a female donor with multiple sclerosis, enrolled in a pregnancy study.

The genes are TRBV7-6 and TRBJ1-1; 7 nucleotides line up with TRBD1. The CDR3 has 13 amino acids. The germline CDR1 and CDR2 sequences are SGHVS and FNYEAQ. V gave up 5 bases and J gave up 5 bases; unmatched junction bases: 5. CDR3 nucleotides: TGTGCCAGCAGCGAACAGGGGTGGACTGAAGCTTTCTTT. It translates to CASSEQGWTEAFF.

This chain joins TRBV6-1 and TRBJ2-1, with TRBD2 matching over 7 bases. The CDR3 runs 15 residues. Germline CDR1 and CDR2: MNHNS and SASEGT. The J segment lost 10 bases and the V segment lost 2 bases, leaving 11 bases of the junction unmatched. This CDR3 reads CASSETGGSPREQFF. The CDR3 DNA follows: TGTGCCAGCAGTGAAACTGGCGGGAGCCCCAGGGAGCAGTTCTTC.

The J gene is TRBJ1-5, the V gene TRBV28, with D perhaps TRBD1 (6 bases). The germline V gene has CDR1 MDHEN and CDR2 SYDVKM. Trimming stripped 3 bases from V and 0 bases from J, with 9 bases between. The CDR3 has 15 residues. The CDR3 loop reads CASSFGTLSNQPQHF. CDR3 nucleotide sequence: TGTGCCAGCAGTTTCGGGACACTTAGCAATCAGCCCCAGCATTTT. Full variable domain (missing parts from reference TRBV28 and TRBJ1-5): DVKVTQSSRYLVKRTGEKVFLECVQDMDHENMFWYRQDPGLGLRLIYFSYDVKMKEKGDIPEGYSVSREKKERFSLILESASTNQTSMYLCASSFGTLSNQPQHFGDGTRLSIL.

This rearrangement joins TRBV27 to TRBJ2-5, with D possibly being TRBD2 (6 bases). The germline V gene encodes CDR1 MNHEY and CDR2 SMNVEV (reference sequence). V lost 1 base and J 5 bases, leaving 11 bases between the germline ends. The CDR3 totals 14 residues. The CDR3 sequence: CASSLLGGRETQYF. Written as DNA, the CDR3 is TGTGCCAGCAGTTTATTGGGGGGTCGGGAGACCCAGTACTTC.

The rearrangement links TRBV28 to TRBJ2-2; D gene ambiguous. V lost 2 bases, J lost 1 base, and 8 bases lay in between. This CDR3 region has 15 residues. Germline CDR1 reads MDHEN; CDR2 reads SYDVKM. CDR3 coding DNA: TGTGCCAGCAGTTTACCCAGTTTGAACACCGGGGAGCTGTTTTTT. It encodes CASSLPSLNTGELFF.

The rearrangement links TRBV5-6 to TRBJ2-7, with 8 bases lining up with TRBD2. The V and J ends lost 7 bases and 0 bases, in that order; junction bases with no gene match: 6. The CDR3 is 14 amino acids. Germline V lookup: CDR1 SGHDT, CDR2 YYEEEE. The CDR3 region is CASGPGGISYEQYF. The CDR3 nucleotides are TGTGCCAGCGGCCCGGGGGGGATCTCCTACGAGCAGTACTTC.

The chain uses TRBV18 and TRBJ2-1, with 7 bases lining up with TRBD1. The CDR3 runs 17 residues. The V and J ends lost 5 bases and 9 bases, in that order; junction bases with no gene match: 19. CDR1 and CDR2 (germline): KGHSH, LQKENI. The chain's CDR3 is CASSFPKRHRGEVEQFF. In DNA, the CDR3 is TGTGCCAGCTCATTCCCTAAGAGGCACAGGGGAGAGGTTGAGCAGTTCTTC.

In nucleotides, the CDR3 is TGCGCCAGCAGCTTGGCCGGGAGTAGAGAGACCCAGTACTTC. This encodes CASSLAGSRETQYF. This chain connects TRBV5-1 to TRBJ2-5; possible D gene TRBD2, 6 bases. The germline gives CDR1 SGHRS, CDR2 YFSETQ. The V end was cut by 0 bases, the J end by 4 bases, with 10 bases between. This CDR3 spans 14 amino acids.

The chain combines TRBV5-4 with TRBJ2-7; possibly TRBD2 for D (6 bases). CDR1 is SGHNT and CDR2 is YYREEE in the germline V gene (reference sequence). The CDR3 has 13 residues. V lost 4 bases to trimming and J lost 7 bases, with 15 bases between them. In DNA, the CDR3 is TGTGCCAGCAGCCCGGAGGGGTTTTGGGAGCAGTACTTC. Translating it yields CASSPEGFWEQYF.

The V and J genes are TRBV6-5 and TRBJ1-2; tentatively, D is TRBD1 (6 bases). The V gene's germline CDR1 is MNHEY and CDR2 SVGAGI. The CDR3 is 14 amino acids. V was trimmed by 5 bases and J by 7 bases, leaving 17 bases between them. CDR3 in amino acids: CASSRQQGSTGYTF. In nucleotides, the CDR3 is TGTGCCAGCAGTCGCCAACAGGGTTCGACTGGCTACACCTTC.

This clone was recorded once. The CDR3 bases are TGTGCCTGGAGTCCCCACGGAGGGGACAGGGTGTTGTTGGGGCAGTACTTC. Protein: CAWSPHGGDRVLLGQYF. This sequence joins TRBV30 and TRBJ2-7; TRBD1 matches at 9 bases. The CDR3 is 17 residues long. Germline V CDR1 and CDR2: GTSNPN, SVGIG (reference sequence). Unmatched junction bases numbered 20, after V lost 2 bases and J lost 9 bases.

The rearrangement links TRBV18 to TRBJ2-5; 7 bases are a match to TRBD1. CDR1 is KGHSH and CDR2 is LQKENI in the germline V gene. With V trimmed by 3 bases and J by 5 bases, 3 bases remained unmatched. The CDR3 contains 13 residues. The chain's CDR3 is CASSPGRGETQYF. CDR3 nucleotide sequence: TGTGCCAGCTCACCTGGCAGGGGGGAGACCCAGTACTTC.

The V and J genes are TRBV28 and TRBJ1-5; D is perhaps TRBD1 (5 bases). This CDR3 contains 13 residues. Trimming took off 8 bases at V and 3 bases at J, with 11 bases between the two ends. CDR1 and CDR2 (germline): MDHEN, SYDVKM. The CDR3 loop reads CASLGHNNQPQHF. The CDR3 coding sequence is TGTGCCAGCCTCGGACACAACAATCAGCCCCAGCATTTT.

The gene calls are TRBV18 and TRBJ2-3, with TRBD2 matching 7 bases. V shed 3 bases, J shed 4 bases, and the junction held 4 bases outside the gene matches. This CDR3 contains 14 residues. Germline V gene data show CDR1 as KGHSH and CDR2 as LQKENI. CDR3 nucleotides: TGTGCCAGCTCACCCACGGGGGGTCCAGATACGCAGTATTTT. Its translation is CASSPTGGPDTQYF.

The gene calls are TRBV7-2 and TRBJ2-5; 7 nucleotides line up with TRBD2. This CDR3 region has 15 residues. The V gene's germline CDR1 is SGHTA and CDR2 FQGNSA. V dropped 1 base and J dropped 4; count of bases not matched to a gene: 6. CDR3 sequence reads: CASSLGGPGGETQYF. The CDR3 bases are TGTGCCAGCAGCTTAGGAGGGCCGGGGGGAGAGACCCAGTACTTC.

The chain links TRBV7-6 to TRBJ1-1; a weak D match, TRBD1 (6 bases). Germline-derived CDR1 and CDR2 are SGHVS and FNYEAQ. Trimming took off 5 bases at V and 4 bases at J, with 23 bases between the two ends. The CDR3 loop spans 17 amino acids. The DNA for the CDR3 is TGTGCCAGCAGCCCTTTACCCCTGCGGGAGGGGGTCACTGAAGCTTTCTTT. It encodes CASSPLPLREGVTEAFF.

This rearrangement joins TRBV6-4 to TRBJ2-1; a possible D gene is TRBD1 (6 bases). Germline CDR1 and CDR2: MRHNA and SNTAGT. The CDR3 has 16 residues. V lost 0 bases, J lost 4 bases, and 13 bases lay in between. As DNA, the CDR3 is TGTGCCAGCAGTGACTCGAGGGCAGGGGAGTACAATGAGCAGTTCTTC. It is translated as CASSDSRAGEYNEQFF.

The V gene is TRBV7-8, the J gene TRBJ2-2, with 13 bases that match TRBD2. The CDR3 loop spans 15 amino acids. V lost 8 bases to trimming and J lost 8 bases; unmatched junction nucleotides: 8. CDR1 and CDR2 from the germline V gene are SGHVS and FQNEAQ. The CDR3 loop is CASSITSGGAGELFF. In DNA, the CDR3 is TGTGCCAGCTCCATTACTAGCGGGGGGGCAGGGGAGCTGTTTTTT.

The chain has TRBV7-3 and TRBJ2-1, with 9 nucleotides matching TRBD2. From germline, CDR1 is SGHTA and CDR2 FQGTGA. This CDR3 spans 15 amino acids. J gave up 6 bases and V 4 bases, and 7 bases lay outside the gene matches. The CDR3 DNA follows: TGTGCCAGCAGCTCCATAGCGGGGGAGGGCAATGAGCAGTTCTTC. The encoded protein is CASSSIAGEGNEQFF.

J is TRBJ2-1 and V is TRBV7-2, with 7 bases identical to TRBD2. V shed 5 bases, J shed 8 bases, and the junction held 12 bases outside the gene matches. Germline V gene sequence: CDR1 SGHTA, CDR2 FQGNSA. The CDR3 has 15 residues. CDR3 nucleotides: TGTGCCAGCAGCCCGGTAATGGGGGGGACCTATGAGCAGTTCTTC. Translating gives CASSPVMGGTYEQFF. Full variable domain (remainder filled in from reference TRBV7-2 and TRBJ2-1): GAGVSQSPSNKVTEKGKDVELRCDPISGHTALYWYRQSLGQGLEFLIYFQGNSAPDKSGLPSDRFSAERTGGSVSTLTIQRTQQEDSAVYLCASSPVMGGTYEQFFGPGTRLTVL.

The rearrangement joins TRBV5-1 to TRBJ2-1; 13 bases match TRBD2. With 7 bases clipped from V and 7 bases from J, the junction kept 11 bases outside the gene matches. This CDR3 region has 16 residues. Germline V gene lookup returns CDR1 SGHRS and CDR2 YFSETQ. The CDR3 nucleotides are TGCGCCAGCCAACTAGCGGGGGGGGGCTTGGATAATGAGCAGTTCTTC. It encodes CASQLAGGGLDNEQFF.

The J gene is TRBJ1-1, the V gene TRBV19; D is perhaps TRBD1 (5 bases). V was clipped by 5 bases and J by 0 bases, with 13 bases between them. Germline lookup yields CDR1 LNHDA and CDR2 SQIVND (reference sequence). This CDR3 is built from 15 residues. CDR3 sequence reads: CASSVSRVMNTEAFF. The DNA for the CDR3 is TGTGCCAGTAGTGTCTCCAGGGTGATGAACACTGAAGCTTTCTTT.

The V and J genes are TRBV18 and TRBJ1-5; D remains ambiguous. CDR3 length equals 15 residues. V was clipped by 3 bases and J by 3 bases, with 12 bases between them. Per the germline V gene, CDR1 is KGHSH and CDR2 is LQKENI. As DNA, the CDR3 is TGTGCCAGCTCACCGAATCAGGCCTACAATCAGCCCCAGCATTTT. Translating it yields CASSPNQAYNQPQHF. The entire variable domain, with the rest obtained from reference TRBV18 and TRBJ1-5, is as follows: NAGVMQNPRHLVRRRGQEARLRCSPMKGHSHVYWYRQLPEEGLKFMVYLQKENIIDESGMPKERFSAEFPKEGPSILRIQQVVRGDSAAYFCASSPNQAYNQPQHFGDGTRLSIL.

The rearrangement joins TRBV27 to TRBJ2-5; D unclear. V lost 3 bases to trimming and J lost 0 bases, with 17 bases between them. Germline CDR1 is MNHEY and CDR2 is SMNVEV (reference sequence). The CDR3 has 17 amino acids. This CDR3 reads CASSLRPYPLNQETQYF. CDR3 DNA sequence: TGTGCCAGCAGTTTGCGGCCATACCCCTTAAACCAAGAGACCCAGTACTTC.

J is TRBJ2-7 and V is TRBV7-8, with TRBD2 identical over 11 bases. Germline loops: CDR1 SGHVS, CDR2 FQNEAQ. The CDR3 spans 14 residues. V lost 4 bases and J lost 3; bases outside the gene matches: 2. Written as DNA, the CDR3 is TGTGCCAGCAGCTGGGGACTAGCGGACTACGAGCAGTACTTC. Translation gives CASSWGLADYEQYF.

The chain carries TRBV30 and TRBJ1-1; D is undetermined. Looked up from germline, CDR1 is GTSNPN and CDR2 is SVGIG (reference sequence). The CDR3 loop spans 14 amino acids. V lost 2 bases to trimming and J lost 6 bases, with 16 bases between them. Here the CDR3 reads CAWSWAPTRAEAFF. The CDR3, as DNA: TGTGCCTGGAGTTGGGCCCCAACGAGGGCTGAAGCTTTCTTT.

A single count supports this clone. The chain combines TRBV5-4 with TRBJ2-1; TRBD2 might be the D (5 bases). The CDR3 is 17 residues long. Germline V gene data show CDR1 as SGHNT and CDR2 as YYREEE (reference sequence). V lost 0 bases and J 0 bases, leaving 13 bases between the germline ends. The CDR3 here is CASSLGGGGSSYNEQFF. The DNA of the CDR3 is TGTGCCAGCAGCTTGGGTGGAGGTGGGAGCTCCTACAATGAGCAGTTCTTC.

The chain recombines TRBV11-2 with TRBJ2-7, with 10 bases lining up with TRBD1. The CDR3 spans 17 residues. V lost 7 bases, J lost 6 bases, and 18 bases stayed unmatched. Per the germline V gene, CDR1 is SGHAT and CDR2 is FQNNGV. For the CDR3, the DNA is TGTGCCAGCAACTTGGTACTTAGGGACAGGGGATACTCCGAGCAGTACTTC. It codes for CASNLVLRDRGYSEQYF.

This chain connects TRBV10-3 to TRBJ1-2, with no clear D. From germline, CDR1 is ENHRY and CDR2 SYGVKD. This CDR3 contains 11 residues. V was cut by 3 bases and J by 9 bases, with 8 bases left in between. For the CDR3, the DNA is TGTGCCATCAGTGAACTACTGAGCTACACCTTC. It encodes CAISELLSYTF.

The chain recombines TRBV9 with TRBJ2-5; the match to TRBD2 covers 9 bases. The CDR3 has 15 residues. The junction had 4 bases not matched to a gene; V was cut back by 0 bases and J by 4 bases. Germline CDR1 and CDR2: SGDLS and YYNGEE. The CDR3: CASSVEAGGGETQYF. In nucleotides, the CDR3 is TGTGCCAGCAGCGTAGAGGCGGGAGGGGGAGAGACCCAGTACTTC.

The chain carries TRBV15 and TRBJ2-7; 9 nucleotides align to TRBD1. Germline loops: CDR1 LNHNV, CDR2 YYDKDF (reference sequence). J lost 6 bases, V lost 0 bases, and 6 bases had no gene match. The CDR3 consists of 15 residues. CDR3 nucleotide sequence: TGTGCCACCAGCAGAGATCCGGGGACAGGGAGCGAGCAGTACTTC. Encoded protein: CATSRDPGTGSEQYF.